This TCR beta chain was sequenced in a study of beta chain features in type 1 diabetes. The study, taken as a whole, reports: At VDJ recombination sites, type 1 diabetes patients had fewer insertions and more deleted nucleotides. Among patients with Type 1 diabetes, TCRB CDR3s were moderately but significantly shorter in every one of the four CD4+ subsets.

Each of the CD4+ naive, central memory, regulatory and stem cell-like memory populations was sorted via CD45RO/CCR7/CD25/CD127/CD95/CD27. Every sorted population was more than 95% pure. Every isolated RNA sample was fully reverse transcribed, so sequencing captured expressed TCRB transcripts. TCRdb's table, derived via immunoSEQ multiplex PCR, lists solely in-frame clones and lacks some. The table shows about 160,000 clones, with 10% occurring only once. Trimming stripped 0 bases from V and 8 bases from J, with 12 bases between. This CDR3 comprises 14 residues. Germline V CDR1 and CDR2: SGHNT, YYREEE (reference sequence). Only a few counts were recorded for this clone. Its specificity is not known.

This receptor was taken from a man aged 25-45 years with type 1 diabetes. J is TRBJ2-4 and V is TRBV5-4; possible D gene TRBD2, 5 bases. Sequenced input: central memory CD4+ T cells from blood. CDR3 bases: TGTGCCAGCAGCTTGGGTGGTCGGGAAGACATTCAGTACTTC. It specifies CASSLGGREDIQYF.